This entry lists 12 T cell receptor beta chains sequenced from one sample in a study of blood T cell repertoires in COVID-19. Produced via immunoSEQ multiplex PCR; TCRdb's table is partial and in-frame only. Seen here are tens of thousands of clones, less than 90% observed once, and the top ten hold 4% to 6%. The specimen was peripheral blood. These receptors all stem from an older man in a cohort sampled during active COVID-19.

The chain couples TRBV7-9 to TRBJ2-3; perhaps TRBD2 as D (6 bases). Deletions cut 5 bases from V and 2 bases from J, with 11 bases between. The germline V gene encodes CDR1 SEHNR and CDR2 FQNEAQ (reference sequence). The CDR3 length is 14 residues. For the CDR3, the DNA is TGTGCCAGCAGCCGCGGGGAGTCCACAGATACGCAGTATTTT. This translates into CASSRGESTDTQYF.

The CDR3 DNA follows: TGTGCCAGCAGCGCCGCTAGCGACCCCACAGATACGCAGTATTTT. It is translated as CASSAASDPTDTQYF. The J gene is TRBJ2-3, the V gene TRBV11-2, with D possibly being TRBD2 (6 bases). Germline assignment: CDR1 SGHAT and CDR2 FQNNGV. V gave up 5 bases and J gave up 2 bases, with 14 bases separating them. CDR3 length: 15 amino acids.

The V call is TRBV19, the J call TRBJ1-2; TRBD1 aligns across 9 bases. Germline V lookup: CDR1 LNHDA, CDR2 SQIVND (reference sequence). Germline trimming cut 5 bases from V and 1 base from J; bases unmatched to any gene: 5. The CDR3 spans 15 residues. CDR3 coding DNA: TGTGCCAGTAGTGAAGGGACAGGGTTTAACTATGGCTACACCTTC. It specifies CASSEGTGFNYGYTF.

The V gene is TRBV5-1, the J gene TRBJ2-1; D is perhaps TRBD2 (6 bases). The CDR3 spans 15 residues. V was shortened by 1 base and J by 4 bases, with 12 bases between the two germline ends. Germline V gene data show CDR1 as SGHRS and CDR2 as YFSETQ. CDR3 DNA: TGCGCCAGCAGCTTGAGGCTAGCGAGATACAATGAGCAGTTCTTC. This gives the protein CASSLRLARYNEQFF.

This clone was seen only once. The DNA for the CDR3 is TGTGCCAGCAGCATAGGACAGGGGATCACTGAAGCTTTCTTT. Its protein product is CASSIGQGITEAFF. This chain uses TRBV7-8 with TRBJ1-1; 9 bases line up with TRBD1. CDR3 length equals 14 residues. V lost 5 bases to trimming and J lost 4 bases; unmatched junction nucleotides: 5. Looked up from germline, CDR1 is SGHVS and CDR2 is FQNEAQ.

J is TRBJ1-5 and V is TRBV7-9, with TRBD1 identical over 11 bases. The CDR3 is made up of 18 amino acids. Looked up from germline, CDR1 is SEHNR and CDR2 is FQNEAQ (reference sequence). Trimming cost V 1 base and J 2 bases; bases outside gene matches: 7. The CDR3 DNA reads TGTGCCAGCAGCTTAGTATTCGGGACAGGGGGAGGCAATCAGCCCCAGCATTTT. This encodes CASSLVFGTGGGNQPQHF.

The chain uses TRBV7-8 and TRBJ2-7; 7 positions match TRBD1. This CDR3 has 15 residues. Germline V lookup: CDR1 SGHVS, CDR2 FQNEAQ. After removal of 1 base from V and 1 base from J, the junction contained 4 bases not matched to a gene. CDR3 loop: CASSLVRGQSYEQYF. As DNA, the CDR3 is TGTGCCAGCAGCTTAGTTCGGGGACAGTCCTACGAGCAGTACTTC.

This clone came up once. This chain joins TRBV6-5 and TRBJ1-2; 10 bases agree with TRBD1. V dropped 5 bases and J dropped 8; count of bases not matched to a gene: 5. The length of the CDR3 is 13 residues. Germline lookup yields CDR1 MNHEY and CDR2 SVGAGI. The CDR3 is CASSPGQGVGYTF. The CDR3 DNA sequence: TGTGCCAGCAGTCCCGGACAGGGGGTAGGCTACACCTTC.

The J gene is TRBJ1-2, the V gene TRBV3-1 (or the pseudogene TRBV3-2); the D gene is possibly TRBD1 (5 bases). Germline V gene sequence: CDR1 LGHDT, CDR2 YNNKEL (reference sequence). V dropped 1 base and J dropped 6 bases, with 15 bases sitting between them. The CDR3 covers 15 residues. CDR3 protein: CASSQGWGVNHGYTF. The CDR3 bases are TGTGCCAGCAGCCAAGGTTGGGGCGTTAATCATGGCTACACCTTC.

This clone was seen a handful of times. The chain carries TRBV25-1 and TRBJ1-1; D might be TRBD1 (5 bases). V gave up 1 base and J gave up 3 bases, with 9 bases separating them. Looked up from germline, CDR1 is MGHDK and CDR2 is SYGVNS. The CDR3 length is 14 residues. The CDR3 DNA reads as TGTGCCAGCAGTGAATTCGCGGGGGACACTGAAGCTTTCTTT. This sequence encodes CASSEFAGDTEAFF.

This chain connects TRBV18 to TRBJ1-6, with a weak D call TRBD1 (6 bases). Looked up from germline, CDR1 is KGHSH and CDR2 is LQKENI. This CDR3 has 14 residues. V was shortened by 6 bases and J by 7 bases, with 13 bases between the two germline ends. CDR3 nucleotides: TGTGCCAGCTCGGCAGGGGAAAGGAATTCACCCCTCCACTTT. Protein: CASSAGERNSPLHF.

Written as DNA, the CDR3 is TGTGCCTGGAGTGTACGAGTGAGCACAGATACGCAGTATTTT. It encodes CAWSVRVSTDTQYF. The gene calls are TRBV30 and TRBJ2-3; no clear D gene. Germline CDR1 is GTSNPN and CDR2 is SVGIG (reference sequence). V lost 0 bases and J lost 0, with 7 bases in between. This CDR3 has 14 residues.